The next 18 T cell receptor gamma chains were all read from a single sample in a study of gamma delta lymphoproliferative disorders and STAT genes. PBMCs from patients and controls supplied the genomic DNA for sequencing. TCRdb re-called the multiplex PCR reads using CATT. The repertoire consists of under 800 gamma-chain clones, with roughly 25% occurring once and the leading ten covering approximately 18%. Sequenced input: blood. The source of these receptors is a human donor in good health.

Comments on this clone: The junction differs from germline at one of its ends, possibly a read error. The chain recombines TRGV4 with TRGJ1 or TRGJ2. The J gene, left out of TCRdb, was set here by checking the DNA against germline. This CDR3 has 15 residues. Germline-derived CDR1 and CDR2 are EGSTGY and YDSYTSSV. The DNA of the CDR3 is TGTGCCGCCTGGGATAGGGTCTTAAATTATTATAAGAAACTCTTT. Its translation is CAAWDRVLNYYKKLF.

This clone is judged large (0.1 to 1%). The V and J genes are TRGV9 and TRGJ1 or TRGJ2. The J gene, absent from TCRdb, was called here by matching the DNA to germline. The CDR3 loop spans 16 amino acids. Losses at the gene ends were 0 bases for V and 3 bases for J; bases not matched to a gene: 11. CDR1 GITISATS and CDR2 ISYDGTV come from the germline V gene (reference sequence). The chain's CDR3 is CALWEVQGYSYYKKLF. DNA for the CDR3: TGTGCCTTGTGGGAGGTGCAAGGGTACTCTTATTATAAGAAACTCTTT.

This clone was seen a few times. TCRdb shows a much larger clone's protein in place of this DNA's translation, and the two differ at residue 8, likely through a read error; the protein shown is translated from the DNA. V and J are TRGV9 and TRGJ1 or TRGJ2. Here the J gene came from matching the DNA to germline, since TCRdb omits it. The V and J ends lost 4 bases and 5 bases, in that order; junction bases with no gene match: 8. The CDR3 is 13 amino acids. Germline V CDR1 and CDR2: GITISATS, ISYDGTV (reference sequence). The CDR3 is CALWDPSHYKKLF. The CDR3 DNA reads TGTGCCTTGTGGGACCCGAGTCATTATAAGAAACTCTTT.

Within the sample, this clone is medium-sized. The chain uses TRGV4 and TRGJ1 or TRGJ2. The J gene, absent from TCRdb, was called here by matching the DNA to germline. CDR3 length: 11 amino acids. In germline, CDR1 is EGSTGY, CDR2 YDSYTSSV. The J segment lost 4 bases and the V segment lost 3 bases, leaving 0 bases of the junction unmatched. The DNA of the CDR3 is TGTGCCACCTGGGATTATTATAAGAAACTCTTT. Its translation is CATWDYYKKLF.

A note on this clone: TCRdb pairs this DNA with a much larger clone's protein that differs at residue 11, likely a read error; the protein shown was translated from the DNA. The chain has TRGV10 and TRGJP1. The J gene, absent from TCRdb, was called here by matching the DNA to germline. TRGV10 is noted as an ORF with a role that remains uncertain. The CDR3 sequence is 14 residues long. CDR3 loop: CAAWGNTTGWLKIF. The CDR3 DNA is TGTGCTGCGTGGGGGAATACCACTGGTTGGCTCAAGATATTT.

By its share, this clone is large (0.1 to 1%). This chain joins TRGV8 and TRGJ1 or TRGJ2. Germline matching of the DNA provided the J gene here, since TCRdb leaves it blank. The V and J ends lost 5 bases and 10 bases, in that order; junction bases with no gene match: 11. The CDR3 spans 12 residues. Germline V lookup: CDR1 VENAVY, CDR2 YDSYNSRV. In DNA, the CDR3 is TGTGCCACCTGGGCCTACTCTCAAAAGAAACTCTTT. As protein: CATWAYSQKKLF.

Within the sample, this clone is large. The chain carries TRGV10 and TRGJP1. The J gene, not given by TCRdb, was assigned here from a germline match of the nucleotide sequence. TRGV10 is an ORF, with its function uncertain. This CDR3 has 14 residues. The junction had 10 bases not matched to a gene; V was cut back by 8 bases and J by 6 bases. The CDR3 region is CAAWDYSSGWFKIF. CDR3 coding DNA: TGTGCTGCGTGGGATTATTCCTCTGGTTGGTTCAAGATATTT.

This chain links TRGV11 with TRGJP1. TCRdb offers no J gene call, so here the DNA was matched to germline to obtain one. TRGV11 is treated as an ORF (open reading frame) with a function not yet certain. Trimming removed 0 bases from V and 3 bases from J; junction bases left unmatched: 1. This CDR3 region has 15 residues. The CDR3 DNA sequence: TGTGCCTGCTGGATTAGGCACTCCACTGGTTGGTTCAAGATATTT. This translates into CACWIRHSTGWFKIF.

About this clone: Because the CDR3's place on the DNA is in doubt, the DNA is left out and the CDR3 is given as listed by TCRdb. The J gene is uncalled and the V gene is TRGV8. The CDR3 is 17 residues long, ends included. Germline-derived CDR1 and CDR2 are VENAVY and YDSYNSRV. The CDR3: CATWDAIRNSLAVEQHF.

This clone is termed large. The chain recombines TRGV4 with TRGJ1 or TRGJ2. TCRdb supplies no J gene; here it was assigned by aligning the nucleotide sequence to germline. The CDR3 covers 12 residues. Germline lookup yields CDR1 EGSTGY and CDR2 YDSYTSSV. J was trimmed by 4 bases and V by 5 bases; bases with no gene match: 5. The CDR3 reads CATWVRYYKKLF. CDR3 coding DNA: TGTGCCACCTGGGTTAGGTATTATAAGAAACTCTTT.

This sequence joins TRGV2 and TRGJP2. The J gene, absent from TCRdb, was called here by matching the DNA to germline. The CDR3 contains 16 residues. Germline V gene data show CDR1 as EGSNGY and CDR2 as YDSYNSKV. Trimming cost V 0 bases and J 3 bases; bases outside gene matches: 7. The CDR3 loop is CATWDGRGGSDWIKTF. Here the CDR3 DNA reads TGTGCCACCTGGGACGGGCGTGGGGGTAGTGATTGGATCAAGACGTTT.

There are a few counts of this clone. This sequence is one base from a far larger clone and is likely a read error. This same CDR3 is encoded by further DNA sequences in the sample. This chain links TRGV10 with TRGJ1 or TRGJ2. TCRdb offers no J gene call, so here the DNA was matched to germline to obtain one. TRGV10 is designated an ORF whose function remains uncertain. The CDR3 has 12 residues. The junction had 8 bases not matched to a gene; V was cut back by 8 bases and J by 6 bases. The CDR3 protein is CAAWDSGYKKLF. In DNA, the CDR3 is TGTGCTGCGTGGGATTCAGGTTATAAGAAACTCTTT.

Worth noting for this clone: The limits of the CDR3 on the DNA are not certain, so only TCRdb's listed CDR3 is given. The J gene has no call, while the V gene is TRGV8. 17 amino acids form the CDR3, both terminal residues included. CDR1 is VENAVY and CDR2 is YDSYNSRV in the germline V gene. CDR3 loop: CATWDRIRNSLAVEQHF.

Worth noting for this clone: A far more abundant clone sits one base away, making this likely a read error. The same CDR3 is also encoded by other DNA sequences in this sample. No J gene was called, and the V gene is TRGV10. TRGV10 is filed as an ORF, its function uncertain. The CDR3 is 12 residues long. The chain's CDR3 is CAAWDYYYKKLF. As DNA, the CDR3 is TGTGCTGCGTGGGATTATTATTATAAGAAGCTCTTT.

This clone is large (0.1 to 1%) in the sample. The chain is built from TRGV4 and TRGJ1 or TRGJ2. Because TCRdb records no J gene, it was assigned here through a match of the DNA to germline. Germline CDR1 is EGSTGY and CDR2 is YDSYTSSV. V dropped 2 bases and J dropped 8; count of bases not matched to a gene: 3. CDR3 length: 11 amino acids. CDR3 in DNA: TGTGCCACCTGGGATGAAGATAAGAAACTCTTT. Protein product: CATWDEDKKLF.

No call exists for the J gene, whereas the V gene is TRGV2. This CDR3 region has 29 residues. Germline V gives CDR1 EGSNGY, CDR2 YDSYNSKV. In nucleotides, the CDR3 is TGTGCCACCTGGGACGGCCCCCTAAGTAGTGATTGGATCAAGACGTGTGCAAAAGGGACTAGGCTCATAGTAACTTCAAAAACGTTT. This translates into CATWDGPLSSDWIKTCAKGTRLIVTSKTF.

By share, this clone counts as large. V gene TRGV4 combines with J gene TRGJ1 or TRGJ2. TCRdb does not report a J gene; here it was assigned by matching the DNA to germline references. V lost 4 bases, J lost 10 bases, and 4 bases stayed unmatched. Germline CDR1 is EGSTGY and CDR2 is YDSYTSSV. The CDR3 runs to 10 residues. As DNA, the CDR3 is TGTGCCACCTGGGAAGGGAAGAAACTCTTT. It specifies CATWEGKKLF.

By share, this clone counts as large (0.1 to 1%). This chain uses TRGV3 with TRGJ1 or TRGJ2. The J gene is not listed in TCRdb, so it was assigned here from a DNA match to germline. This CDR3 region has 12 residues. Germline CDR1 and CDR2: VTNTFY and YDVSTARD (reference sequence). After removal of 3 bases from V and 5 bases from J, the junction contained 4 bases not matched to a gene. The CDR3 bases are TGTGCCACCTGGGACGGCGATTATAAGAAACTCTTT. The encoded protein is CATWDGDYKKLF.